This is a list of T cell receptor beta chains from one sample in a study of T cells in Graves' hyperthyroidism and ophthalmopathy. TCRdb re-derived calls from the multiplex PCR reads in MiXCR, one entry per CDR3 protein. Found here are hundreds of thousands of distinct CDR3 sequences, approximately 15% of them singletons; the top ten hold about 13%. The sequenced sample consisted of blood. These receptors were obtained from a man between 18 and 35 years old with Graves' ophthalmopathy. CDR3s include the opening cysteine and the closing phenylalanine or tryptophan. The D gene is left open where the match is weak. The size entry is marked missing in some rows and otherwise reads once, few, many or a size class.

TRBJ2-5 TRBD1 many TRBV7-3 CASSFRVPGQGSQETQYF TGTGCCAGCAGCTTTCGCGTACCGGGACAGGGGTCACAGGAGACCCAGTACTTC
TRBJ2-2 - many TRBV7-9 CASSLVQSTGELFF TGTGCCAGCAGCTTGGTGCAGAGCACCGGGGAGCTGTTTTTT
TRBJ2-1 - many TRBV30 CAWIRCRPHNEQFF TGTGCCTGGATTCGTTGCCGCCCCCACAATGAGCAGTTCTTC
TRBJ2-1 - many TRBV5-6 CASSLGTSQRFF TGTGCCAGCAGCCTGGGGACATCTCAGAGGTTCTTC
TRBJ1-2 TRBD1 many TRBV12-3/TRBV12-4 CASSLGQGVRMNGYTF TGTGCCAGCAGTCTGGGACAGGGGGTGAGGATGAATGGCTACACCTTC
TRBJ2-5 TRBD2 few TRBV12-3/TRBV12-4 CASSPLLTSGGLQETQYF TGTGCCAGCAGCCCGCTCCTAACTAGCGGGGGGCTACAAGAGACCCAGTACTTC
TRBJ2-5 - many TRBV6-1 CASGLGHSQETQYF TGTGCCAGCGGCCTAGGACACAGCCAAGAGACCCAGTACTTC
TRBJ2-7 TRBD2 - TRBV5-1 CASSSGTSGADEQYF TGCGCCAGCAGCTCGGGAACTAGCGGGGCGGACGAGCAGTACTTC
TRBJ1-6 TRBD1 many TRBV9 CASTLEAGGESPLHF TGTGCCAGCACCCTAGAGGCAGGGGGCGAGTCACCCCTCCACTTT
TRBJ2-1 - few TRBV9 CASSVGPPFGRIDDEQFF TGTGCCAGCAGCGTAGGCCCCCCCTTCGGGAGAATAGACGATGAGCAGTTCTTC
TRBJ2-1 TRBD2 - TRBV10-2 CASTGLAGAWEFF TGCGCCAGCACAGGACTAGCGGGAGCCTGGGAGTTCTTC
TRBJ1-1 - many TRBV27 CASSSFGDTQNTEAFF TGTGCCAGCAGTTCTTTTGGCGACACCCAGAACACTGAAGCTTTCTTT
TRBJ2-5 TRBD2 many TRBV5-8 CASSLRERGETQYF TGTGCCAGCAGCTTACGGGAGCGGGGGGAGACCCAGTACTTC
TRBJ1-2 TRBD1 few TRBV4-1 CASSQEGQGAGGYTF TGCGCCAGCAGCCAAGAGGGACAGGGGGCCGGTGGCTACACCTTC
TRBJ2-5 TRBD1 many TRBV7-9 CASSLGLGRTGGKTQYF TGTGCCAGCAGCTTAGGACTAGGACGGACAGGGGGGAAGACCCAGTACTTC
TRBJ2-1 TRBD2 many TRBV7-2 CASSLIPSGVNEQFF TGTGCCAGCAGCTTAATTCCTAGCGGGGTCAACGAGCAGTTCTTC
TRBJ2-2 - many TRBV5-1 CASSLEAHTGELFF TGCGCCAGCAGCTTGGAAGCACACACCGGGGAGCTGTTTTTT
TRBJ1-1 - many TRBV15 CATSRDYTSGAMNTEAFF TGTGCCACCAGCAGAGACTACACCTCGGGGGCGATGAACACTGAAGCTTTCTTT
TRBJ1-3 - - TRBV30 CARGGGHPDSGNTIYF TGTGCCAGGGGAGGGGGGCACCCGGACTCTGGAAACACCATATATTTT
TRBJ2-3 - once TRBV20-1 CSATGMAGSYTDTQYF TGCAGTGCGACGGGTATGGCGGGATCCTACACAGATACGCAGTATTTT
TRBJ1-2 TRBD1 many TRBV11-2 CASSYTGDEYTF TGTGCCAGCAGCTACACAGGGGACGAATACACCTTC
TRBJ2-5 TRBD1 many TRBV5-1 CASSLEGAPQETQYF TGCGCCAGCAGCTTGGAGGGGGCACCTCAAGAGACCCAGTACTTC
TRBJ2-7 TRBD2 many TRBV6-1 CASSEGAGLAFDEQYF TGTGCCAGCAGTGAAGGAGCGGGACTAGCTTTCGACGAGCAGTACTTC
TRBJ1-1 - many TRBV10-1 CASSENTEAFF TGCGCCAGCAGTGAAAACACTGAAGCTTTCTTT
TRBJ2-2 - many TRBV6-6 CASSSRPGTGELFF TGTGCCAGCAGTTCCCGACCAGGCACCGGGGAGCTGTTTTTT
TRBJ2-2 - few TRBV12-3/TRBV12-4 CASHLGGVITGELFF TGTGCCAGCCACTTGGGGGGCGTTATCACCGGGGAGCTGTTTTTT
TRBJ2-5 TRBD2 - TRBV5-1 CASSFSLAGGMETQYF TGCGCCAGCAGCTTTTCACTAGCGGGAGGTATGGAGACCCAGTACTTC
TRBJ2-7 TRBD2 - TRBV7-6 CASSLVFAGGRSHEQYF TGTGCCAGCAGCCTCGTGTTCGCGGGAGGGCGATCCCACGAGCAGTACTTC
TRBJ2-5 TRBD2 many TRBV12-5 CASGFTLAGGLEETQYF TGTGCTAGTGGTTTCACACTAGCGGGAGGATTGGAGGAGACCCAGTACTTC
TRBJ2-2 TRBD2 - TRBV19 CASSTTPGTSGGPTGELFF TGTGCCAGTAGTACGACTCCCGGGACTAGCGGGGGGCCCACCGGGGAGCTGTTTTTT
TRBJ2-7 - - TRBV25-1 CASSEYGRNYEQYF TGTGCCAGCAGTGAATACGGGCGCAACTACGAGCAGTACTTC
TRBJ2-5 - many TRBV27 CASSQNQPTQETQYF TGTGCCAGCAGCCAGAATCAGCCAACCCAAGAGACCCAGTACTTC
TRBJ2-3 TRBD2 many TRBV7-3 CASSLSGSSTDTQYF TGTGCCAGCAGCTTAAGCGGGAGCAGCACAGATACGCAGTATTTT
TRBJ2-5 TRBD2 many TRBV20-1 CSAIPRRGGKTQYF TGCAGTGCTATCCCTCGAAGGGGAGGGAAGACCCAGTACTTC
TRBJ1-2 - many TRBV5-8 CASSLTSAGGYGYTF TGTGCCAGCAGCTTGACTTCCGCGGGAGGCTATGGCTACACCTTC
TRBJ2-1 TRBD2 many TRBV20-1 CSASPPSGSYNEQFF TGCAGTGCTAGTCCCCCCAGCGGGAGTTACAATGAGCAGTTCTTC
TRBJ2-7 TRBD2 many TRBV27 CASSPNSGREILYEQYF TGTGCCAGCAGTCCGAACAGTGGGCGGGAGATTCTCTACGAGCAGTACTTC
TRBJ1-1 TRBD1 - TRBV12-3/TRBV12-4 CASSSSPGTGSTEAFF TGTGCCAGCAGTTCTAGTCCCGGGACAGGGAGCACTGAAGCTTTCTTT
TRBJ1-2 TRBD1 few TRBV6-2/TRBV6-3 CASSQSTGGYGYTF TGTGCCAGCAGCCAGTCGACAGGGGGCTATGGCTACACCTTC
TRBJ1-1 - many TRBV20-1 CSAKKAFQNTEAFF TGCAGTGCTAAAAAAGCGTTCCAGAACACTGAAGCTTTCTTT
TRBJ1-2 - few TRBV7-8 CASSLSPQQARLGYTF TGTGCCAGCAGCTTATCTCCCCAACAGGCTCGCTTGGGCTACACCTTC
TRBJ2-4 - few TRBV20-1 CSARGNQNRNIQYF TGCAGTGCTAGAGGTAACCAGAACAGAAACATTCAGTACTTC
TRBJ2-7 - many TRBV15 CATSRDRGFYEQYF TGTGCCACCAGCAGAGACAGGGGTTTCTACGAGCAGTACTTC
TRBJ1-1 - many TRBV6-1 CASSVRLPNTEAFF TGTGCCAGCAGTGTGCGTCTCCCGAACACTGAAGCTTTCTTT
TRBJ2-5 - many TRBV12-3/TRBV12-4 CASSLDGHETQYF TGTGCCAGCAGTTTAGACGGCCATGAGACCCAGTACTTC
TRBJ2-7 TRBD2 many TRBV29-1 CSVGGTSAYEQYF TGCAGCGTTGGAGGGACTAGCGCGTACGAGCAGTACTTC
TRBJ1-2 TRBD1 few TRBV19 CASSIPGQGALGYTF TGTGCCAGTAGTATTCCGGGACAGGGGGCCTTGGGCTACACCTTC